This T cell receptor (beta chain) was profiled in a study of blood T cell repertoires in COVID-19. Original processing methods: How many nucleated cells were present was estimated from reference gene primer amplification. Using immunoSEQ multiplex PCR, the repertoire was profiled, and TCRdb retains in-frame clones only, with some absent. V, J and clone size are taken as reported in that table, and D and trimming were inferred from the DNA itself. The repertoire holds about 250,000 clones, with about 84% as singletons. Enrolment of Seattle patients took place during active infection, and they were followed longitudinally. The CDR3 runs to 12 residues. With 9 bases clipped from V and 4 bases from J, the junction kept 5 bases outside the gene matches. Germline V lookup: CDR1 LNHDA, CDR2 SQIVND (reference sequence).

Sample: peripheral blood. V is TRBV19 and J is TRBJ1-1; 7 nucleotides agree with TRBD1. The TCR was taken from a woman of 80 years or more with COVID-19, enrolled during active disease. In DNA, the CDR3 is TGTGCCAGCTCATACAGGGGCACTGAAGCTTTCTTT. As protein: CASSYRGTEAFF. Full variable domain (outside the CDR3, taken from reference TRBV19 and TRBJ1-1): DGGITQSPKYLFRKEGQNVTLSCEQNLNHDAMYWYRQDPGQGLRLIYYSQIVNDFQKGDIAEGYSVSREKKESFPLTVTSAQKNPTAFYLCASSYRGTEAFFGQGTRLTVV.